The rows below give T cell receptor beta chains drawn from one sample of a study of human T cells and chemical hapten exposure. One entry per CDR3 protein, called by TCRdb with MiXCR from the RACE reads. The sample comprises 95,000 to 150,000 distinct CDR3 sequences, roughly an eighth of which are singletons, and less than 0.95% rests with the top ten. The sample in question was whole blood, obtained in connection with sensitization to the hapten diphenylcyclopropenone (DPC). The receptor source for this set is a young man with alopecia areata. Some clones in this sample may be carry-over from other donors' samples. Each CDR3 is given with its conserved first and last residue. The D gene is left open where the match is weak. Size is omitted from some rows. Given values are once, few, many or a class for expanded clones.

clone_size: many
v_call: TRBV11-2
d_call: NA
j_call: TRBJ2-3
cdr3_nt: TGTGCCAGCAGCTTAAGTCCAAACACAGATACGCAGTATTTT
cdr3_aa: CASSLSPNTDTQYF

clone_size: NA
v_call: TRBV7-2
d_call: TRBD1
j_call: TRBJ1-2
cdr3_nt: TGTGCCAGCAGCCCTTGGGGACAGACGGTCGTGCCTTATGGCTACACCTTC
cdr3_aa: CASSPWGQTVVPYGYTF

clone_size: NA
v_call: TRBV29-1
d_call: NA
j_call: TRBJ2-5
cdr3_nt: TGCAGCGTTGTCGACGGTTTCCTTGGGACCCAGTACTTC
cdr3_aa: CSVVDGFLGTQYF

clone_size: many
v_call: TRBV19
d_call: NA
j_call: TRBJ1-1
cdr3_nt: TGTGCCAGTAGTATTTCAGTGAACACTGAAGCTTTCTTT
cdr3_aa: CASSISVNTEAFF

clone_size: once
v_call: TRBV6-5
d_call: NA
j_call: TRBJ2-3
cdr3_nt: TGTGCCAGCAGTTGGGGGGAGGTAAGCAGCACAGATACGCAGTATTTT
cdr3_aa: CASSWGEVSSTDTQYF

clone_size: NA
v_call: TRBV5-1
d_call: NA
j_call: TRBJ1-4
cdr3_nt: TGCGCCAGCAGCCCCAAGATTACAACTAATGAAAAGGAACTGTTTTTT
cdr3_aa: CASSPKITTNEKELFF

clone_size: many
v_call: TRBV10-3
d_call: NA
j_call: TRBJ2-7
cdr3_nt: TGTGCCATCAGTGAGTCCGACAGGAGAACCTACGAGCAGTACTTC
cdr3_aa: CAISESDRRTYEQYF

clone_size: NA
v_call: TRBV2
d_call: NA
j_call: TRBJ1-5
cdr3_nt: TGTGCCTCTAGGATCGAGGGAGGCAATCAGCCCCAGCATTTT
cdr3_aa: CASRIEGGNQPQHF

clone_size: few
v_call: TRBV4-2
d_call: NA
j_call: TRBJ1-5
cdr3_nt: TGTGCCAGCAGCCAAGTCGGGGCAGGGTCGCAGCCCCAGCATTTT
cdr3_aa: CASSQVGAGSQPQHF

clone_size: few
v_call: TRBV13
d_call: TRBD2
j_call: TRBJ2-2
cdr3_nt: TGTGCCAGCAGCTTAGCGGGACTAGCGGGGACCGGGGAGCTGTTTTTT
cdr3_aa: CASSLAGLAGTGELFF

clone_size: NA
v_call: TRBV11-2
d_call: NA
j_call: TRBJ1-6
cdr3_nt: TGTGCCAGCAGCTCGGACATAAATTCACCCCTCCACTTT
cdr3_aa: CASSSDINSPLHF

clone_size: few
v_call: TRBV9
d_call: NA
j_call: TRBJ2-3
cdr3_nt: TGTGCCAGCAGCGTTACTAGTAGCACAGATACGCAGTATTTT
cdr3_aa: CASSVTSSTDTQYF

clone_size: NA
v_call: TRBV25-1
d_call: NA
j_call: TRBJ2-1
cdr3_nt: TGTGCCACCCTAAGTTACAATGAGCAGTTCTTC
cdr3_aa: CATLSYNEQFF

clone_size: NA
v_call: TRBV12-3/TRBV12-4
d_call: NA
j_call: TRBJ2-1
cdr3_nt: TGTGCCAGCAGTTTGCCGGAAACGCTTGAGCAGTTCTTC
cdr3_aa: CASSLPETLEQFF

clone_size: NA
v_call: TRBV4-3
d_call: NA
j_call: TRBJ2-5
cdr3_nt: TGCGCCAGCAGCCAAGATCCTGTTGTAAGTGGAGAGACCCAGTACTTC
cdr3_aa: CASSQDPVVSGETQYF

clone_size: few
v_call: TRBV19
d_call: NA
j_call: TRBJ1-1
cdr3_nt: TGTGCCACCGGTCTCCGGAACACTGAAGCTTTCTTT
cdr3_aa: CATGLRNTEAFF

clone_size: few
v_call: TRBV6-5
d_call: NA
j_call: TRBJ2-6
cdr3_nt: TGTGCCAGCAGTCGATTCTCTGGGGCCAACGTCCTGACTTTC
cdr3_aa: CASSRFSGANVLTF

clone_size: few
v_call: TRBV12-3/TRBV12-4
d_call: NA
j_call: TRBJ2-7
cdr3_nt: TGTGCCAGCAGTTTAAAGACCCAGCGTTACGAGCAGTACTTC
cdr3_aa: CASSLKTQRYEQYF

clone_size: NA
v_call: TRBV2
d_call: NA
j_call: TRBJ1-5
cdr3_nt: TGTGCCAGTACCCAGGGAGATAGCAATCAGCCCCAGCATTTT
cdr3_aa: CASTQGDSNQPQHF

clone_size: few
v_call: TRBV29-1
d_call: NA
j_call: TRBJ2-1
cdr3_nt: TGCAGCGTTGCCCCAATAGAGGGGGATGAGCAGTTCTTC
cdr3_aa: CSVAPIEGDEQFF

clone_size: few
v_call: TRBV24-1
d_call: NA
j_call: TRBJ1-6
cdr3_nt: TGTGCCACCAGTGACGGAGGAAATTCACCCCTCCACTTT
cdr3_aa: CATSDGGNSPLHF

clone_size: NA
v_call: TRBV7-3
d_call: TRBD1
j_call: TRBJ2-2
cdr3_nt: TGTGCCAGCAGCTTGGGACAGACCGAGAACACCGGGGAGCTGTTTTTT
cdr3_aa: CASSLGQTENTGELFF

clone_size: NA
v_call: TRBV7-9
d_call: NA
j_call: TRBJ1-1
cdr3_nt: TGTGCCAGCAGCTTAGTGGGTGGATCGAATACTTTCTTT
cdr3_aa: CASSLVGGSNTFF

clone_size: few
v_call: TRBV11-2
d_call: NA
j_call: TRBJ2-1
cdr3_nt: TGTGCCAGCAGCTTGGACCTAGGACGGGACAATGAGCAGTTCTTC
cdr3_aa: CASSLDLGRDNEQFF

clone_size: NA
v_call: TRBV12-3/TRBV12-4
d_call: NA
j_call: TRBJ1-1
cdr3_nt: TGTGCCAGCAGTTTCGGGGGGGCCACTGAAGCTTTCTTT
cdr3_aa: CASSFGGATEAFF

clone_size: few
v_call: TRBV28
d_call: NA
j_call: TRBJ2-2
cdr3_nt: TGTGCCAGCAGTTTATATCTGGCCGGGGAGCTGTTTTTT
cdr3_aa: CASSLYLAGELFF